The 32 T cell receptor beta chains below were found in one sample sequenced in a study of T-cell reconstitution after alpha-beta-depleted transplantation in children. Molecular barcoding with unique molecular identifiers was used for the TCRbeta library. MiXCR, applied by TCRdb to the PCR reads, yields one record per CDR3 protein. This table has approximately 430,000 distinct CDR3 sequences, 15% to 20% appearing once. Specimen: PBMCs, mostly from graft donor cells, collected 360 days after TCRalphabeta/CD19-depleted stem cell transplant. The receptors here all came from a boy younger than two who had a stem cell transplant for Wiskott-Aldrich syndrome, so the T cells may come from the graft donor.

The V and J genes are TRBV28 and TRBJ2-3; D is ambiguous. Germline loops: CDR1 MDHEN, CDR2 SYDVKM. V was cut by 1 base and J by 4 bases, with 6 bases left in between. The length of the CDR3 is 13 residues. CDR3 amino acids: CASSLYQPDTQYF. The CDR3 DNA is TGTGCCAGCAGTTTATACCAGCCAGATACGCAGTATTTT. Full variable domain (remainder filled in from reference TRBV28 and TRBJ2-3): DVKVTQSSRYLVKRTGEKVFLECVQDMDHENMFWYRQDPGLGLRLIYFSYDVKMKEKGDIPEGYSVSREKKERFSLILESASTNQTSMYLCASSLYQPDTQYFGPGTRLTVL.

There are a few counts of this clonotype. The rearrangement uses TRBV7-8 and TRBJ2-4, with D perhaps TRBD1 (5 bases). This CDR3 is 17 amino acids long. V was cut by 0 bases and J by 0 bases, with 12 bases left in between. Germline values: CDR1 SGHVS, CDR2 FQNEAQ. CDR3: CASSLAGHTLAKNIQYF. CDR3 bases: TGTGCCAGCAGCTTAGCGGGGCATACCCTAGCCAAAAACATTCAGTACTTC. The entire variable domain, with the rest obtained from reference TRBV7-8 and TRBJ2-4, is as follows: GAGVSQSPRYKVAKRGQDVALRCDPISGHVSLFWYQQALGQGPEFLTYFQNEAQLDKSGLPSDRFFAERPEGSVSTLKIQRTQQEDSAVYLCASSLAGHTLAKNIQYFGAGTRLSVL.

The chain couples TRBV7-9 to TRBJ2-2; D ambiguous. CDR1 and CDR2 from the germline V gene are SEHNR and FQNEAQ (reference sequence). V shed 5 bases and J shed 6 bases, with 7 bases lying between them. The CDR3 totals 12 residues. The CDR3, as DNA: TGTGCCAGCAGCGACTGGGCCGGGGAGCTGTTTTTT. Translating it yields CASSDWAGELFF.

This chain joins TRBV7-9 and TRBJ2-2; the D is unclear. The germline V and J ends were trimmed by 5 bases and 3 bases, with 7 bases remaining between them. The CDR3 spans 13 residues. The germline V gene has CDR1 SEHNR and CDR2 FQNEAQ (reference sequence). The CDR3, as DNA: TGTGCCAGCAGCCCTATACACACCGGGGAGCTGTTTTTT. This sequence encodes CASSPIHTGELFF.

This clonotype was seen only a few times. The chain uses TRBV20-1 and TRBJ2-3, with D unclear. V shed 2 bases and J shed 1 base, with 4 bases lying between them. Per germline, CDR1 DFQATT and CDR2 SNEGSKA (reference sequence). This CDR3 has 12 amino acids. The CDR3 DNA reads as TGCAGTGCTAGAATCGGCACAGATACGCAGTATTTT. Its translation is CSARIGTDTQYF.

CDR3 bases: TGTGCCAGCAGTTCCCCCGGGTCCGGGGAGCTGTTTTTT. Translated: CASSSPGSGELFF. The gene calls are TRBV12-3 or TRBV12-4 and TRBJ2-2; the D is unclear. The V end lost 4 bases, the J end lost 6 bases, and 9 bases lay between the germline ends. CDR3 length: 13 residues.

This rearrangement joins TRBV10-3 to TRBJ2-7; D gene uncertain. The V end lost 7 bases, the J end lost 2 bases, and 15 bases lay between the germline ends. This CDR3 has 14 amino acids. The germline CDR1 and CDR2 sequences are ENHRY and SYGVKD. CDR3 loop: CAITPRPTTYEQYF. CDR3 coding DNA: TGTGCCATCACCCCCAGGCCAACAACCTACGAGCAGTACTTC.

V and J are TRBV7-8 and TRBJ1-1, with 7 nucleotides matching TRBD1. The germline V gene has CDR1 SGHVS and CDR2 FQNEAQ. The ends lost 5 bases at V and 6 bases at J; junction bases unmatched: 9. The CDR3 covers 14 residues. CDR3 residues: CASSLTGRSAEAFF. The CDR3 bases are TGTGCCAGCAGCCTGACAGGGAGGAGCGCTGAAGCTTTCTTT.

The chain has TRBV2 and TRBJ2-7; D unresolved. This CDR3 has 11 residues. Germline values: CDR1 SNHLY, CDR2 FYNNEI. Between the trimmed V and J ends, which lost 9 bases and 9 bases, there was a span of 15 bases. CDR3 nucleotide sequence: TGTGCCAGAGATGGTCCTGACGGGCAGTACTTC. Encoded protein: CARDGPDGQYF.

The rearrangement links TRBV5-1 to TRBJ2-3, with D tentatively TRBD2 (5 bases). This CDR3 has 16 residues. Germline V gene data show CDR1 as SGHRS and CDR2 as YFSETQ. Trimming removed 1 base from V and 1 base from J, with 13 bases in between. CDR3 bases: TGCGCCAGCAGCTTGAGCCAGCGGAGAGGCACAGATACGCAGTATTTT. Amino acid sequence: CASSLSQRRGTDTQYF.

V is TRBV10-3 and J is TRBJ2-4, with 8 bases identical to TRBD2. CDR1 is ENHRY, CDR2 SYGVKD, per germline. Trimming at V came to 11 bases and at J to 9 bases, leaving 12 bases not matched to a gene. The length of the CDR3 is 13 residues. CDR3 nucleotides: TGTGCCTCACGGGGGGGCGATCTCGGCATTCAGTACTTC. This sequence encodes CASRGGDLGIQYF.

This clonotype was seen a few times. The V and J genes are TRBV10-3 and TRBJ2-7; TRBD1 agrees at 9 bases. The V and J ends lost 6 bases and 5 bases, in that order; junction bases with no gene match: 11. This CDR3 spans 15 amino acids. The V gene's germline CDR1 is ENHRY and CDR2 SYGVKD. CDR3 DNA: TGTGCCATCAGCCCGGACAGGGGTTACATCCACGAGCAGTACTTC. Its protein product is CAISPDRGYIHEQYF.

This clonotype has only a few counts. The conserved phenylalanine or tryptophan normally closing the CDR3 is absent here, so this likely arose from a read error. Because the CDR3's place on the DNA is in doubt, the DNA is left out and the CDR3 is given as listed by TCRdb. CDR3 in amino acids: CASSLGQKESV. This sequence joins TRBV11-2 and TRBJ2-5; TRBD1, as called in the table, went unchecked against the DNA. Germline lookup yields CDR1 SGHAT and CDR2 FQNNGV. The CDR3 extends over 11 residues, inclusive of both ends.

This clonotype turned up a few times. The chain is built from TRBV4-3 and TRBJ2-4; 9 nucleotides align to TRBD1. Per germline, CDR1 LGHNA and CDR2 YSLEER. The CDR3 totals 17 residues. Losses at the gene ends were 0 bases for V and 0 bases for J; bases not matched to a gene: 3. The CDR3 reads CASSQEGQGLAKNIQYF. CDR3 DNA sequence: TGCGCCAGCAGCCAAGAGGGACAGGGCCTAGCCAAAAACATTCAGTACTTC.

This clonotype was picked up many times. The V gene is TRBV20-1, the J gene TRBJ2-2, with TRBD1 matching 9 bases. The J segment lost 4 bases and the V segment lost 4 bases, leaving 10 bases of the junction unmatched. The CDR3 is 16 residues long. Germline lookup yields CDR1 DFQATT and CDR2 SNEGSKA (reference sequence). The CDR3: CSAKTAGTGITGELFF. The CDR3 nucleotides read TGCAGTGCTAAGACGGCCGGGACAGGGATCACCGGGGAGCTGTTTTTT.

V gene TRBV6-5 combines with J gene TRBJ2-1; D is perhaps TRBD1 (6 bases). The CDR3 runs to 18 residues. Looked up from germline, CDR1 is MNHEY and CDR2 is SVGAGI. Trimming pared 2 bases from V and 8 bases from J, leaving 25 bases between. The CDR3 loop is CASSYPPRAWGRLDEQFF. The CDR3 DNA reads as TGTGCCAGCAGTTACCCTCCCCGTGCGTGGGGGCGTTTGGATGAGCAGTTCTTC.

V usage is TRBV5-1 and J usage is TRBJ2-3; the match to TRBD1 covers 11 bases. The CDR3 totals 16 residues. V shed 4 bases and J 4 bases; nucleotides not matched to a gene: 8. CDR1 and CDR2 (germline): SGHRS, YFSETQ. The CDR3 DNA reads as TGCGCCAGCAGCCCTGGACAGGGGGCTTCATCAGATACGCAGTATTTT. The encoded protein is CASSPGQGASSDTQYF.

The chain recombines TRBV5-1 with TRBJ2-7; D is undetermined. Germline loops: CDR1 SGHRS, CDR2 YFSETQ. This CDR3 region has 13 residues. Trimming pared 1 base from V and 2 bases from J, leaving 7 bases between. The CDR3 protein is CASSLFAAYEQYF. In DNA, the CDR3 is TGCGCCAGCAGCTTGTTTGCAGCCTACGAGCAGTACTTC.

In this sample, this clonotype turned up a few times. V usage is TRBV12-3 or TRBV12-4 and J usage is TRBJ2-7, with TRBD1 as a possible D gene (6 bases). The V and J ends lost 4 bases and 2 bases respectively, with 9 bases between them. This CDR3 region has 13 residues. CDR3 region: CASSYGQTYEQYF. Written as DNA, the CDR3 is TGTGCCAGCAGTTATGGACAGACCTACGAGCAGTACTTC.

This clonotype was counted a few times. The J gene is TRBJ2-7, the V gene TRBV5-6, with 8 bases that match TRBD2. V was clipped by 4 bases and J by 1 base; unmatched bases: 4. This CDR3 has 14 residues. Germline V CDR1 and CDR2: SGHDT, YYEEEE. The CDR3, as DNA: TGTGCCAGCAGCCGGGGGGGTCCTTCCTACGAGCAGTACTTC. This gives the protein CASSRGGPSYEQYF.

The V and J genes are TRBV15 and TRBJ1-2; the D is unclear. This CDR3 is 16 amino acids long. From germline, CDR1 is LNHNV and CDR2 YYDKDF (reference sequence). Trimming removed 2 bases at V and 4 bases at J, with 17 bases between. The CDR3 region is CATSRRSPGVGYGYTF. The CDR3 DNA is TGTGCCACCAGCAGACGCTCACCCGGTGTCGGCTATGGCTACACCTTC.

This clonotype was counted only a few times. The chain links TRBV30 to TRBJ2-7, with D unclear. V was clipped by 0 bases and J by 0 bases, with 6 bases between them. Germline loops: CDR1 GTSNPN, CDR2 SVGIG (reference sequence). CDR3 length equals 13 residues. In nucleotides, the CDR3 is TGTGCCTGGAGTGTCCTGGACTCCTACGAGCAGTACTTC. Translation: CAWSVLDSYEQYF.

The rearrangement links TRBV4-2 to TRBJ2-1, with a tentative D call TRBD1 (6 bases). Trimming removed 0 bases at V and 6 bases at J, with 12 bases between. The germline V gene encodes CDR1 LGHNA and CDR2 YNFKEQ. This CDR3 contains 15 residues. The CDR3 nucleotides are TGTGCCAGCAGCCAAGATCATCAGGGGCTCAATGAGCAGTTCTTC. It translates to CASSQDHQGLNEQFF.

This chain connects TRBV6-2 or TRBV6-3 to TRBJ2-2; D gene ambiguous. The length of the CDR3 is 12 residues. Germline values: CDR1 MNHEY, CDR2 SVGEGT. V shed 7 bases and J shed 6 bases, with 9 bases lying between them. The DNA for the CDR3 is TGTGCCAGCACACGGTACCCCGGGGAGCTGTTTTTT. This sequence encodes CASTRYPGELFF.

This chain joins TRBV5-1 and TRBJ2-7, with 10 bases identical to TRBD1. CDR1 and CDR2 from the germline V gene are SGHRS and YFSETQ. V shed 3 bases and J 4 bases; nucleotides not matched to a gene: 13. This CDR3 contains 17 residues. For the CDR3, the DNA is TGCGCCAGCAGCTGGGACAGGGGAGCACCCCGCACGTACGAGCAGTACTTC. Encoded protein: CASSWDRGAPRTYEQYF.

This chain joins TRBV12-3 or TRBV12-4 and TRBJ1-3, with D maybe TRBD1 (6 bases). The CDR3 has 16 residues. The germline V and J ends were trimmed by 3 bases and 4 bases, with 16 bases remaining between them. This CDR3 is CASSLGQGRIGNTIYF. As DNA, the CDR3 is TGTGCCAGCAGTTTGGGTCAGGGGCGGATAGGAAACACCATATATTTT.

This clonotype was observed at least ten times. This chain joins TRBV9 and TRBJ1-5, with TRBD1 as a possible D gene (5 bases). The germline V gene encodes CDR1 SGDLS and CDR2 YYNGEE. The CDR3 consists of 13 residues. V shed 0 bases and J shed 16 bases, with 17 bases lying between them. The chain's CDR3 is CASSVGEDGAPHF. The CDR3 coding sequence is TGTGCCAGCAGCGTAGGGGAGGACGGGGCCCCCCATTTT.

The chain has TRBV10-3 and TRBJ2-4, with D tentatively TRBD1 (6 bases). The CDR3 is 15 amino acids. Trimming removed 4 bases from V and 2 bases from J, with 12 bases in between. Germline V gene data show CDR1 as ENHRY and CDR2 as SYGVKD. CDR3 loop: CAISGGLGTKNIQYF. The CDR3 nucleotides read TGTGCCATCAGTGGGGGGCTGGGAACCAAAAACATTCAGTACTTC.

This clonotype was picked up a small number of times. The chain combines TRBV3-1 with TRBJ1-1; D is possibly TRBD1 (5 bases). Germline V gives CDR1 LGHDT, CDR2 YNNKEL (reference sequence). This CDR3 is built from 14 residues. V dropped 1 base and J dropped 5 bases, with 11 bases sitting between them. CDR3 amino acids: CASSQVPGETEAFF. In nucleotides, the CDR3 is TGTGCCAGCAGCCAAGTTCCGGGGGAGACTGAAGCTTTCTTT.

This chain connects TRBV24-1 to TRBJ2-1; D may be TRBD1 (5 bases). Germline V CDR1 and CDR2: KGHDR, SFDVKD. V dropped 4 bases and J dropped 6 bases, with 12 bases sitting between them. This CDR3 region has 14 residues. The CDR3 bases are TGTGCCACCAGTGACCCGGACACCCTCAATGAGCAGTTCTTC. It translates to CATSDPDTLNEQFF.

This clonotype was seen once. The chain combines TRBV29-1 with TRBJ2-5; 10 nucleotides line up with TRBD2. V shed 3 bases and J 5 bases; nucleotides not matched to a gene: 3. The CDR3 consists of 13 residues. Germline CDR1 SQVTM, CDR2 ANQGSEA. The CDR3 DNA sequence: TGCAGCGTTGATCTAGCGGGAGCGGAGACCCAGTACTTC. Encoded protein: CSVDLAGAETQYF.

This clonotype was observed a few times. V gene TRBV30 combines with J gene TRBJ2-7; D is undetermined. The CDR3 contains 15 residues. Germline V gene data show CDR1 as GTSNPN and CDR2 as SVGIG (reference sequence). V dropped 0 bases and J dropped 4 bases, with 16 bases sitting between them. CDR3: CAWSVAPSGVYEQYF. CDR3 DNA: TGTGCCTGGAGTGTAGCGCCTAGTGGGGTTTACGAGCAGTACTTC. Drawing the rest from reference TRBV30 and TRBJ2-7, the complete variable domain is SQTIHQWPATLVQPVGSPLSLECTVEGTSNPNLYWYRQAAGRGLQLLFYSVGIGQISSEVPQNLSASRPQDRQFILSSKKLLLSDSGFYLCAWSVAPSGVYEQYFGPGTRLTVT.